The TCR beta chain under discussion was sequenced for a study of control samples from healthy donors and cancer patients. Profiled with immunoSEQ multiplex PCR; TCRdb holds only in-frame clones, not every one. The sample holds over 100,000 clones; nearly 90% are singletons and the top ten take roughly 3.1%. This clone occurred once. The sequenced sample was blood. The origin of this receptor is a man aged 50 to 60 in good health.

The CDR3 coding sequence is TGTGCCAGCACCCAACTAGCGGGGGGGCCGGAGAATGAGCAGTTCTTC. This codes for CASTQLAGGPENEQFF. V gene TRBV5-5 combines with J gene TRBJ2-1; 13 positions match TRBD2. The CDR3 is 16 residues long. Looked up from germline, CDR1 is SGHKS and CDR2 is YYEKEE (reference sequence). With V trimmed by 6 bases and J by 7 bases, 10 bases remained unmatched.